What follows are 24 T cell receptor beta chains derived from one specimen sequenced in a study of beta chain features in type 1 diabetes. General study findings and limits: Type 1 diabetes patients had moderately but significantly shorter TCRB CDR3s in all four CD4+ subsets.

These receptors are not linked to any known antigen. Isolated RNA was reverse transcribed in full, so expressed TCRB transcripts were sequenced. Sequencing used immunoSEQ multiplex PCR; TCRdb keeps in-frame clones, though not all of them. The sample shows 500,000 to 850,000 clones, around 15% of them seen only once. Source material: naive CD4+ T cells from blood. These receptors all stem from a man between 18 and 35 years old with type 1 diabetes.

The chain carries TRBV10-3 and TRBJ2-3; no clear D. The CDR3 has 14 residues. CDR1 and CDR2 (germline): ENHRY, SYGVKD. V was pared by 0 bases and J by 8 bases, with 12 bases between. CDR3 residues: CAISESKDGGTQYF. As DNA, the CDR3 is TGTGCCATCAGTGAGTCGAAGGACGGTGGTACGCAGTATTTT.

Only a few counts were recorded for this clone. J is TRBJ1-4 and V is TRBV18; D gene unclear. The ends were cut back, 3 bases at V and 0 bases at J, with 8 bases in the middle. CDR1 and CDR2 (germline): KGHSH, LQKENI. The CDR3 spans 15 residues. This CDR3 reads CASSPTLPTNEKLFF. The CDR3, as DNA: TGTGCCAGCTCACCCACGCTCCCAACTAATGAAAAACTGTTTTTT.

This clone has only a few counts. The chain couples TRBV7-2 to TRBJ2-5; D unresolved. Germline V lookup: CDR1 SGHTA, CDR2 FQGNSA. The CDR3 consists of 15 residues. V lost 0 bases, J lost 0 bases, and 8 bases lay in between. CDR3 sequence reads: CASSLAHSYQETQYF. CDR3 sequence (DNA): TGTGCCAGCAGCTTAGCTCACAGTTACCAAGAGACCCAGTACTTC. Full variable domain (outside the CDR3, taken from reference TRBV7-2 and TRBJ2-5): GAGVSQSPSNKVTEKGKDVELRCDPISGHTALYWYRQSLGQGLEFLIYFQGNSAPDKSGLPSDRFSAERTGGSVSTLTIQRTQQEDSAVYLCASSLAHSYQETQYFGPGTRLLVL.

DNA of the CDR3: TGTGCCAGCAGCTTAAATCCTGGGAGCGGGTACGAGCAGTACTTC. Translated, it gives CASSLNPGSGYEQYF. The rearrangement links TRBV7-2 to TRBJ2-7, with D possibly being TRBD2 (6 bases). This CDR3 region has 15 residues. Trimming removed 2 bases from V and 4 bases from J, with 15 bases in between. CDR1 and CDR2 (germline): SGHTA, FQGNSA.

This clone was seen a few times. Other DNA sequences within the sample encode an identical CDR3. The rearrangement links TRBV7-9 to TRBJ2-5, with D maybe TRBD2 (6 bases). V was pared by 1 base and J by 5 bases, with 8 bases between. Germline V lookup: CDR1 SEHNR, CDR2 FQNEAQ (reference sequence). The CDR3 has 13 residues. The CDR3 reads CASSLGAGETQYF. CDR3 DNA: TGTGCCAGCAGCTTAGGGGCGGGGGAGACCCAGTACTTC.

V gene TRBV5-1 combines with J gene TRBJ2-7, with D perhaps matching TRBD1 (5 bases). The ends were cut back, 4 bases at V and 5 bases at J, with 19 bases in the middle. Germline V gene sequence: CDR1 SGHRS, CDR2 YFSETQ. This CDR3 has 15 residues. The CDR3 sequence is CASSPSGRDRNEQYF. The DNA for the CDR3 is TGCGCCAGCAGCCCCTCAGGAAGAGACAGAAACGAGCAGTACTTC.

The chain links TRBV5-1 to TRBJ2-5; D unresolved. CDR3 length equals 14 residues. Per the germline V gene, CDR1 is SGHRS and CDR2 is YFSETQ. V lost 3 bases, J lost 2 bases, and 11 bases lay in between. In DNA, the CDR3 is TGCGCCAGCAGCTCCCGGACGATTCAAGAGACCCAGTACTTC. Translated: CASSSRTIQETQYF.

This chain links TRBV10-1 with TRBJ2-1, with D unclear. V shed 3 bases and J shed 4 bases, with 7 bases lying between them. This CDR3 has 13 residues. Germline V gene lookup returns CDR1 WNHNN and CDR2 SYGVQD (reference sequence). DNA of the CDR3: TGCGCCAGCAGTGACGCGGAATACAATGAGCAGTTCTTC. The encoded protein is CASSDAEYNEQFF.

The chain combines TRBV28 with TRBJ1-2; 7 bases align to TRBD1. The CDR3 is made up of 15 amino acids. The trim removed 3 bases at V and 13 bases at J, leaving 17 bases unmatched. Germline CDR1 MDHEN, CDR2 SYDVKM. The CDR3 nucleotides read TGTGCCAGCAGTTTGGATGTTTTACGCGGACAGGCAAGCACCTTC. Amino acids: CASSLDVLRGQASTF.

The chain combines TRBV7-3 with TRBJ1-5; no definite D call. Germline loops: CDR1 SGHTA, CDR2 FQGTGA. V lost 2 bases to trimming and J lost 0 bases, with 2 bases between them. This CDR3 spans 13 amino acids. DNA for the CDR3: TGTGCCAGCAGCTTAGATAGCAATCAGCCCCAGCATTTT. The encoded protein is CASSLDSNQPQHF.

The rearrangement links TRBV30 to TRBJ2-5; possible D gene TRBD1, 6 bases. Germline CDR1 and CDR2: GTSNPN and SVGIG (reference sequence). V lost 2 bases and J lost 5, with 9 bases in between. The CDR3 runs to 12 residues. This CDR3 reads CAWSRQGETQYF. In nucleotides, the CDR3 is TGTGCCTGGAGTCGGCAGGGGGAGACCCAGTACTTC.

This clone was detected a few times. The CDR3, as DNA: TGTGCCAGCAGTTACGAAGGGCGAGGTGAAAAACTGTTTTTT. Its translation is CASSYEGRGEKLFF. V usage is TRBV6-5 and J usage is TRBJ1-4; no definite D call. The CDR3 has 14 amino acids. The germline V and J ends were trimmed by 2 bases and 7 bases, with 11 bases remaining between them. Germline values: CDR1 MNHEY, CDR2 SVGAGI.

The CDR3 sequence is CAWTPQQGAQPQHF. CDR3 coding DNA: TGTGCCTGGACCCCCCAACAGGGAGCGCAGCCCCAGCATTTT. The rearrangement joins TRBV30 to TRBJ1-5; the D gene is possibly TRBD1 (6 bases). Deletions cut 4 bases from V and 7 bases from J, with 17 bases between. Per germline, CDR1 GTSNPN and CDR2 SVGIG (reference sequence). The CDR3 length is 14 residues. The complete variable domain, with remaining parts taken from reference TRBV30 and TRBJ1-5, reads SQTIHQWPATLVQPVGSPLSLECTVEGTSNPNLYWYRQAAGRGLQLLFYSVGIGQISSEVPQNLSASRPQDRQFILSSKKLLLSDSGFYLCAWTPQQGAQPQHFGDGTRLSIL.

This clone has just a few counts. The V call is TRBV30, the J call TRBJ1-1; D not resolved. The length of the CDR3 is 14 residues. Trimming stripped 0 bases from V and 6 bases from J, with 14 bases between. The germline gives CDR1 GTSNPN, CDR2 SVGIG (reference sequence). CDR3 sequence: CAWSVLDGRAEAFF. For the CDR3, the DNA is TGTGCCTGGAGTGTACTTGATGGGCGGGCTGAAGCTTTCTTT.

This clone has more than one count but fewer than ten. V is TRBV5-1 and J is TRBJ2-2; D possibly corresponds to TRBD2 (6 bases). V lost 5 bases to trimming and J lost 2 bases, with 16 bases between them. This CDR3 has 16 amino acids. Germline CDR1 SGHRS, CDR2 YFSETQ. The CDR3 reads CASSRVVSGNTGELFF. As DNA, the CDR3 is TGCGCCAGCAGTCGTGTGGTTAGCGGAAACACCGGGGAGCTGTTTTTT.

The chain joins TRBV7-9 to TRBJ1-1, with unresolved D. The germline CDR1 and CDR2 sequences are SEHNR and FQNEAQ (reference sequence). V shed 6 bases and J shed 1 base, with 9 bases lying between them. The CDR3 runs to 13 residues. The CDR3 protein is CASRRVENTEAFF. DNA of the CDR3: TGTGCCAGCAGGAGAGTAGAGAACACTGAAGCTTTCTTT.

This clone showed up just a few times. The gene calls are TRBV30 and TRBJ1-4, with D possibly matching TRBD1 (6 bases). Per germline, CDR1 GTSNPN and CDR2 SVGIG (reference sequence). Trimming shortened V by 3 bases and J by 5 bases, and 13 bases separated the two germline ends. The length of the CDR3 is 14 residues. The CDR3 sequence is CAWRVTGSNEKLFF. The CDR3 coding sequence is TGTGCCTGGAGGGTGACAGGATCCAATGAAAAACTGTTTTTT.

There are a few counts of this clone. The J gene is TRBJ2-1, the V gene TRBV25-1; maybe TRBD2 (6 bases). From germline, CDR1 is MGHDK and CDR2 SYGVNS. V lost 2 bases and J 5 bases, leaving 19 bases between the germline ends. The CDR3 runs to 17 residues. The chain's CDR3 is CASSEGRGRYLNNEQFF. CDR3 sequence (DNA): TGTGCCAGCAGTGAAGGGAGAGGGAGGTATCTAAACAATGAGCAGTTCTTC.

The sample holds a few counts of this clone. The CDR3 DNA sequence: TGTGCCACCACCGGACAGGGGGCGAGCAATCAGCCCCAGCATTTT. This sequence encodes CATTGQGASNQPQHF. This chain connects TRBV15 to TRBJ1-5, with 11 bases matching TRBD1. V shed 7 bases and J 1 base; nucleotides not matched to a gene: 3. The CDR3 has 15 amino acids. Germline lookup yields CDR1 LNHNV and CDR2 YYDKDF (reference sequence).

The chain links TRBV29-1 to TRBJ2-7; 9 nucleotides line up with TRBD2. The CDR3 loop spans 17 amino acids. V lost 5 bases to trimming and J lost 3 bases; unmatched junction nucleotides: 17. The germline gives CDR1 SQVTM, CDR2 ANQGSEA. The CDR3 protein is CSVLARRSPSGNYEQYF. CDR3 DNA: TGCAGCGTTCTCGCGCGTAGGTCCCCTAGCGGGAACTACGAGCAGTACTTC.

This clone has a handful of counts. This chain's CDR3 is CASSLSQGGNEKLFF. The DNA for the CDR3 is TGCGCCAGCAGCTTGTCGCAGGGCGGGAATGAAAAACTGTTTTTT. The gene calls are TRBV5-1 and TRBJ1-4, with a possible D match to TRBD1 (5 bases). This CDR3 region has 15 residues. Germline V lookup: CDR1 SGHRS, CDR2 YFSETQ. The ends were cut back, 1 base at V and 5 bases at J, with 12 bases in the middle.

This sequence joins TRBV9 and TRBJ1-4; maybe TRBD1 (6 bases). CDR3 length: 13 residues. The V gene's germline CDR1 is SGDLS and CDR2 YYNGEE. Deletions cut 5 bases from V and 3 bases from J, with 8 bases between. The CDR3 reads CASSRQANEKLFF. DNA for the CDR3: TGTGCCAGCAGTCGACAGGCTAATGAAAAACTGTTTTTT.

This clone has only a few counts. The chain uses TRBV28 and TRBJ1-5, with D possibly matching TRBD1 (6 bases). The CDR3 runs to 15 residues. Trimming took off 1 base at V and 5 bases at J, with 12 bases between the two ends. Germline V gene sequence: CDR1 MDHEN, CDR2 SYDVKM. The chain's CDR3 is CASSLSHGGHQPQHF. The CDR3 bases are TGTGCCAGCAGTTTATCCCACGGGGGGCATCAGCCCCAGCATTTT.

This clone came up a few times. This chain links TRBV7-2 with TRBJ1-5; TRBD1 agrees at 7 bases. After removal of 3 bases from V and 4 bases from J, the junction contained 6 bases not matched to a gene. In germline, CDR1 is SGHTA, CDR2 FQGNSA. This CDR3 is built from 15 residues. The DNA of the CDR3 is TGTGCCAGCAGCTTTAAGACAGGGTGGAATCAGCCCCAGCATTTT. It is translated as CASSFKTGWNQPQHF.